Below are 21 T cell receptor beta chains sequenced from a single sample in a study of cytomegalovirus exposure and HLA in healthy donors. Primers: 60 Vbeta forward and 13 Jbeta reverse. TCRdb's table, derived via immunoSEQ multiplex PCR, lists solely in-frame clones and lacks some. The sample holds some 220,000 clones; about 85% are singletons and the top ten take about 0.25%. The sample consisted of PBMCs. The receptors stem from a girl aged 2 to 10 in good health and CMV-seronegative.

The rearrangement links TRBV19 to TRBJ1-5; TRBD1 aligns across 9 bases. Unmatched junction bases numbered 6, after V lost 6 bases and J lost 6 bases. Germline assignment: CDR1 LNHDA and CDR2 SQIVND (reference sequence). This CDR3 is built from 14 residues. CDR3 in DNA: TGTGCCAGTAGCGGGACAGGGATCGGTCAGCCCCAGCATTTT. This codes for CASSGTGIGQPQHF. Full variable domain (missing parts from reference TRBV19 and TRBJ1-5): DGGITQSPKYLFRKEGQNVTLSCEQNLNHDAMYWYRQDPGQGLRLIYYSQIVNDFQKGDIAEGYSVSREKKESFPLTVTSAQKNPTAFYLCASSGTGIGQPQHFGDGTRLSIL.

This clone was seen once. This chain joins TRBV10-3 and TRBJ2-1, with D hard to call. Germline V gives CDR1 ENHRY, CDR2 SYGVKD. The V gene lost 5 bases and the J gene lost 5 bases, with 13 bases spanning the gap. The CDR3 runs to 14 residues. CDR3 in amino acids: CAISRNDWDNEQFF. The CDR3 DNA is TGTGCCATCAGTCGGAATGACTGGGACAATGAGCAGTTCTTC.

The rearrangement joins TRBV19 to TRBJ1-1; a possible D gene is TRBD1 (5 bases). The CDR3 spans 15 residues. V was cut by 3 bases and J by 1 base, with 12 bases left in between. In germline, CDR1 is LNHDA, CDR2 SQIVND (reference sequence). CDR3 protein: CASSMPGGANTEAFF. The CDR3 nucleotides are TGTGCCAGTAGTATGCCGGGGGGAGCGAACACTGAAGCTTTCTTT.

The CDR3 loop reads CASSQAGWTEAFF. As DNA, the CDR3 is TGCGCCAGCAGCCAAGCGGGATGGACTGAAGCTTTCTTT. This chain links TRBV4-1 with TRBJ1-1; D unresolved. CDR1 is MGHRA and CDR2 is YSYEKL in the germline V gene. V was trimmed by 1 base and J by 5 bases, leaving 8 bases between them. The CDR3 totals 13 residues.

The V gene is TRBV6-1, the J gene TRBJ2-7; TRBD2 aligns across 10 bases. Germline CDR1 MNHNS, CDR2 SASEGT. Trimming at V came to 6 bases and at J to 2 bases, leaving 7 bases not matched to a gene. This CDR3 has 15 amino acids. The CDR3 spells CASSGSGGPAYEQYF. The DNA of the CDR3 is TGTGCCAGCAGCGGTAGCGGGGGGCCGGCCTACGAGCAGTACTTC.

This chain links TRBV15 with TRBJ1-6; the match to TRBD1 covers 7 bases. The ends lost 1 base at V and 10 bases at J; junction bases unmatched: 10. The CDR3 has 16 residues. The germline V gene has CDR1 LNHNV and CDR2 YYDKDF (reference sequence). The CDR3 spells CATSRGWTRGPSPLHF. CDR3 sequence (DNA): TGTGCCACCAGCAGAGGGTGGACAAGGGGGCCCTCACCCCTCCACTTT. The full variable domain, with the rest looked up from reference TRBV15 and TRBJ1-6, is DAMVIQNPRYQVTQFGKPVTLSCSQTLNHNVMYWYQQKSSQAPKLLFHYYDKDFNNEADTPDNFQSRRPNTSFCFLDIRSPGLGDTAMYLCATSRGWTRGPSPLHFGNGTRLTVT.

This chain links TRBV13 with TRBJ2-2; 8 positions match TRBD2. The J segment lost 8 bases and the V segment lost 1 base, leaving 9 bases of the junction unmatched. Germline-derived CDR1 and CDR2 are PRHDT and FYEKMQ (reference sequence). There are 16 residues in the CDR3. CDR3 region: CASSLDGRARFGELFF. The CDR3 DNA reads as TGTGCCAGCAGCTTAGACGGGAGGGCTCGATTTGGGGAGCTGTTTTTT.

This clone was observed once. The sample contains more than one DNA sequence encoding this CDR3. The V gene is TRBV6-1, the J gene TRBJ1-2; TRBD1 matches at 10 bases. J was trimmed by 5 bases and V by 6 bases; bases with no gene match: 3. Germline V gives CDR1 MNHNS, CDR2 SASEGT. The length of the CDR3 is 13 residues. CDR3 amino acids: CASSDRGLYGYTF. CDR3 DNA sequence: TGTGCCAGCAGCGACAGGGGGCTTTATGGCTACACCTTC.

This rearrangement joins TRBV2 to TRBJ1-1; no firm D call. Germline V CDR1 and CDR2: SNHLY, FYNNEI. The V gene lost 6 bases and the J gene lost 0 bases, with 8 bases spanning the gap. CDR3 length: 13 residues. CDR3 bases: TGTGCCAGCAGGTCTGAGATGAACACTGAAGCTTTCTTT. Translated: CASRSEMNTEAFF.

For the CDR3, the DNA is TGTGCCAGCAGGTATATAACGGACAGATTCGACACCTTC. Encoded protein: CASRYITDRFDTF. The chain carries TRBV6-5 and TRBJ1-2; D possibly corresponds to TRBD1 (6 bases). V was shortened by 6 bases and J by 12 bases, with 20 bases between the two germline ends. The CDR3 spans 13 residues. Germline CDR1 MNHEY, CDR2 SVGAGI.

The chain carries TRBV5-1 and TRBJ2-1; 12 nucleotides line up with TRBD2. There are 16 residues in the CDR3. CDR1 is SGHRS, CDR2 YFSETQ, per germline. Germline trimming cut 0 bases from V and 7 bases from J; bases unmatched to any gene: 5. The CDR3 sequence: CASSLVASGGANEQFF. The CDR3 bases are TGCGCCAGCAGCTTGGTTGCTAGCGGGGGGGCAAATGAGCAGTTCTTC.

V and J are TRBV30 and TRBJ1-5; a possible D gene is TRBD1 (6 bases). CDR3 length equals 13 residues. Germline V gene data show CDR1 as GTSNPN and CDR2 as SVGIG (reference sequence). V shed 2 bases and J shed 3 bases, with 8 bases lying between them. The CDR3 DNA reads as TGTGCCTGGAGTACAGGGTTCAATCAGCCCCAGCATTTT. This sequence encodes CAWSTGFNQPQHF. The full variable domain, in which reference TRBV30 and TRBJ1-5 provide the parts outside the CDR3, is SQTIHQWPATLVQPVGSPLSLECTVEGTSNPNLYWYRQAAGRGLQLLFYSVGIGQISSEVPQNLSASRPQDRQFILSSKKLLLSDSGFYLCAWSTGFNQPQHFGDGTRLSIL.

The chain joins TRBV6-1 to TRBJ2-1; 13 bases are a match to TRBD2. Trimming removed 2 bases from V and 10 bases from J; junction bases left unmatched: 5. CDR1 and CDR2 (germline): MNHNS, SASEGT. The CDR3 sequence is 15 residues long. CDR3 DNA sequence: TGTGCCAGCAGTGAAATGGGACTAGCGGGAAACGAGCAGTTCTTC. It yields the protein CASSEMGLAGNEQFF.

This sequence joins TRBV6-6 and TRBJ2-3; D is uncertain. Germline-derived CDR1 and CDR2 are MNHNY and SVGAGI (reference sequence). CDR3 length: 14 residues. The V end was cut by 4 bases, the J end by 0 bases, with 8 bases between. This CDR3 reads CASSSTSSTDTQYF. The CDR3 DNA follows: TGTGCCAGCAGTTCAACTTCTAGCACAGATACGCAGTATTTT.

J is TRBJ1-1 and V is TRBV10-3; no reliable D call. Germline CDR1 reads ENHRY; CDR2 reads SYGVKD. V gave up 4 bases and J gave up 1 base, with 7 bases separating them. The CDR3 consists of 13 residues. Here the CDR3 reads CAISVLQNTEAFF. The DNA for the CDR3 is TGTGCCATCAGTGTCTTACAGAACACTGAAGCTTTCTTT.

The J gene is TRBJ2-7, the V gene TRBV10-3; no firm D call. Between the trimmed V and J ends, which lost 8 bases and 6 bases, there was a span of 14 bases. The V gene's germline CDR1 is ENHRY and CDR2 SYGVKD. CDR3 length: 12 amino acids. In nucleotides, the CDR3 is TGTGCCATCGGCCTAGACTTAGGCGAGCAGTACTTC. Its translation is CAIGLDLGEQYF.

The CDR3 sequence: CASSELGGEKLFF. Here the CDR3 DNA reads TGTGCCAGCAGTGAATTAGGGGGAGAAAAACTGTTTTTT. The chain links TRBV25-1 to TRBJ1-4; tentative D call: TRBD1 (6 bases). The germline CDR1 and CDR2 sequences are MGHDK and SYGVNS. V shed 1 base and J shed 8 bases, with 8 bases lying between them. The CDR3 runs 13 residues.

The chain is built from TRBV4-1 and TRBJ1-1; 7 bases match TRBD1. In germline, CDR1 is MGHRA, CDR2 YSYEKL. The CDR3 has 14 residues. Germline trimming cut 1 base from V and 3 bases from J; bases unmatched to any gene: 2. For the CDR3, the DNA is TGCGCCAGCAGCCAAGGACAGGGAGACACTGAAGCTTTCTTT. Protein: CASSQGQGDTEAFF.

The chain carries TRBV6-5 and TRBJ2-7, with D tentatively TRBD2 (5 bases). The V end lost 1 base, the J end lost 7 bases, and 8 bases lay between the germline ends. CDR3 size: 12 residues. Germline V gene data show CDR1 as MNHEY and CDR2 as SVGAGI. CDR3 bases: TGTGCCAGCAGTTACTTAGAGGGAGAGCAGTACTTC. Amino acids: CASSYLEGEQYF.

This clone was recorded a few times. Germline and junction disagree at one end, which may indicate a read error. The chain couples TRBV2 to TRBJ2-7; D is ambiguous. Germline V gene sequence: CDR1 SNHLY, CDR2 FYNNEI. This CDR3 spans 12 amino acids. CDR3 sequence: CASRDRSYEQYF. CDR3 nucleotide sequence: TGTGCCAGCCGTGACCGCTCCTACGAGCAGTACTTC.

CDR3 bases: TGCGCCAGCAGCCAACTCTTACGGGGTCTGGGGACCCAGTACTTC. Translated, it gives CASSQLLRGLGTQYF. This chain links TRBV4-1 with TRBJ2-5; maybe TRBD2 (5 bases). CDR1 and CDR2 (germline): MGHRA, YSYEKL. The V gene lost 2 bases and the J gene lost 7 bases, with 17 bases spanning the gap. CDR3 length: 15 amino acids.